Listed here is a single T cell receptor beta chain. Its antigen is unidentified. The data stem from a study of PD-1 blockade in classical Hodgkin lymphoma. Overall study: It was nivolumab at 3 mg/kg, given intravenously every 2 weeks, that patients received. Findings and limits, study-wide: No one has yet defined what causes the repertoire differences, which may be disease activity or prior therapy.

Clones were sequenced by immunoSEQ multiplex PCR, and TCRdb holds only the in-frame ones, with some missing. The profile shows about 32,000 clones, 92% of them singletons. As for time point: cycle 4 day 1 (C4D1), after five to seven weeks of nivolumab. All patients experienced relapse after autologous stem cell transplantation, and brentuximab vedotin exposure was variable. Magnetic depletion of unwanted cells isolated CD4+ T cells from thawed PBMCs. This sequence was found in a human donor with classical Hodgkin lymphoma. This sample comprised CD4+ T cells from blood, obtained before the fourth cycle of nivolumab.

As DNA, the CDR3 is TGTGCCAGCAGTTCGGGTGTCCGCACAGATACGCAGTATTTT. It translates to CASSSGVRTDTQYF. The V call is TRBV28, the J call TRBJ2-3; D uncertain. Looked up from germline, CDR1 is MDHEN and CDR2 is SYDVKM. The CDR3 loop spans 14 amino acids. V was pared by 4 bases and J by 1 base, with 9 bases between.